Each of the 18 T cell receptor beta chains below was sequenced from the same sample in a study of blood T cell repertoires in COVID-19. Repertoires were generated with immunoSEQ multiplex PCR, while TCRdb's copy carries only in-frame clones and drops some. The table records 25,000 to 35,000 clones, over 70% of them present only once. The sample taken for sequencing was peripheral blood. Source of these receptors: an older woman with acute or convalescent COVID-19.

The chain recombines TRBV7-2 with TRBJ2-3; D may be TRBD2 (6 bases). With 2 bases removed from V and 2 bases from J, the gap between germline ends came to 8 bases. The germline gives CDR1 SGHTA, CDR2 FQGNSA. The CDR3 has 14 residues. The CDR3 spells CASSLRRDTDTQYF. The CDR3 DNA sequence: TGTGCCAGCAGCTTAAGGCGGGACACAGATACGCAGTATTTT.

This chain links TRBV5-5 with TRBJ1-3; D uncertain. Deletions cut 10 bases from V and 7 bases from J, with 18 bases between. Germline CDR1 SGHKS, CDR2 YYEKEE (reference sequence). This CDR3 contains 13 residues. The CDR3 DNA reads TGTGCCTCGGGTCCCCCGGTGAGTAACACCATATATTTT. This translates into CASGPPVSNTIYF.

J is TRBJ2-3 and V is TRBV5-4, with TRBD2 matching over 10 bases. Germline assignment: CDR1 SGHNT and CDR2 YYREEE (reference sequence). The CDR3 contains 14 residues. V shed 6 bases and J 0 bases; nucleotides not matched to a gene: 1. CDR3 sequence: CASKRGGSTDTQYF. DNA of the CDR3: TGTGCCAGCAAGCGGGGGGGAAGCACAGATACGCAGTATTTT.

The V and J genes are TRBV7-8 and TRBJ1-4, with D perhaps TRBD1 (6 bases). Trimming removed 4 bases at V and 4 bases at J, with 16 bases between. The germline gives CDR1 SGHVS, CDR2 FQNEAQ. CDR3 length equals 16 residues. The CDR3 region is CASSSRGGRGNEKLFF. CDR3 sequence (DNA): TGTGCCAGCAGCTCCCGCGGGGGGCGCGGTAATGAAAAACTGTTTTTT. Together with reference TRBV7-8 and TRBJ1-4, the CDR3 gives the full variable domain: GAGVSQSPRYKVAKRGQDVALRCDPISGHVSLFWYQQALGQGPEFLTYFQNEAQLDKSGLPSDRFFAERPEGSVSTLKIQRTQQEDSAVYLCASSSRGGRGNEKLFFGSGTQLSVL.

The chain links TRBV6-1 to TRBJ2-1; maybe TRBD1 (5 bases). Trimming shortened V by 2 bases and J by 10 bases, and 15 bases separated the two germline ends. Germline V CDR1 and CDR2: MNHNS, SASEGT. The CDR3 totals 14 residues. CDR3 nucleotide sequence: TGTGCCAGCAGTGAAATGGGCAGGGTACGGGAGCAGTTCTTC. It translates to CASSEMGRVREQFF.

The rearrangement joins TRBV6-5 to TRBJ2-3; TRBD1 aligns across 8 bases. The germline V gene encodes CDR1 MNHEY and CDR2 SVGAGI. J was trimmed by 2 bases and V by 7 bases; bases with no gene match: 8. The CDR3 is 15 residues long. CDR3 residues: CASNNRQGSTDTQYF. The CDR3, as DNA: TGTGCCAGCAACAACCGACAGGGGTCCACAGATACGCAGTATTTT.

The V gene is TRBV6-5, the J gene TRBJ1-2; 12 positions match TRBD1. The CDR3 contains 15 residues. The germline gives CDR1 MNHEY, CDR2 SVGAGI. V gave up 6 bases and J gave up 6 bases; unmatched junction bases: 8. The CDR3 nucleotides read TGTGCCAGCAGAACGGGACAGGGGGCCTTTGATGGCTACACCTTC. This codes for CASRTGQGAFDGYTF.

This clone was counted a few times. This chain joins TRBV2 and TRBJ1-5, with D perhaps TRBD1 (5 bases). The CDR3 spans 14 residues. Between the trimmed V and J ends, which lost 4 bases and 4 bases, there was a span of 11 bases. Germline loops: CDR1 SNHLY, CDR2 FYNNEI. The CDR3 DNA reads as TGTGCCAGCAGTGTGGGTCGGGGGAATCAGCCCCAGCATTTT. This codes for CASSVGRGNQPQHF.

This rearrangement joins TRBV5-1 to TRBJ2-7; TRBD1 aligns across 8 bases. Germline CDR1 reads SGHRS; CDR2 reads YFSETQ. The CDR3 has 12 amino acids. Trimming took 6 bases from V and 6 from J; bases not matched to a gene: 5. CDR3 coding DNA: TGCGCCAGCAAAACAGGGGGTGGCGAGCAGTACTTC. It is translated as CASKTGGGEQYF.

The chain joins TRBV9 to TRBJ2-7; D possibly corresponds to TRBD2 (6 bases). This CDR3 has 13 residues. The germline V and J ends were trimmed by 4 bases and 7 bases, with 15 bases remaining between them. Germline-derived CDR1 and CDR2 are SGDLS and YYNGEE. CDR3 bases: TGTGCCAGCAGCCCGGGACTGGGTCGGGAGCAGTACTTC. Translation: CASSPGLGREQYF.

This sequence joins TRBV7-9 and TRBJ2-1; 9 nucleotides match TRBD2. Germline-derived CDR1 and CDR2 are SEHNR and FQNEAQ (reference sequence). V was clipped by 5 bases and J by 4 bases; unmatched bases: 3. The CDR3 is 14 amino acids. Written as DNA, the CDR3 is TGTGCCAGCAGCATTAGCGGGAGTTACAATGAGCAGTTCTTC. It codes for CASSISGSYNEQFF.

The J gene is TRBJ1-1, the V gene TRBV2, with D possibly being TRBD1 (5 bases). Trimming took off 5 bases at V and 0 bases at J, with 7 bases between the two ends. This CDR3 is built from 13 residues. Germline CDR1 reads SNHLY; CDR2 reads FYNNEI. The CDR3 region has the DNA TGTGCCAGCAGTCGGGACTTGAACACTGAAGCTTTCTTT. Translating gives CASSRDLNTEAFF.

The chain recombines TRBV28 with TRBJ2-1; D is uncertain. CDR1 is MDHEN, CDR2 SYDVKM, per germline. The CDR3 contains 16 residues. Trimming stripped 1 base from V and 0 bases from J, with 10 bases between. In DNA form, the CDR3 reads TGTGCCAGCAGTTTATTGACGGGTGCCTCCTACAATGAGCAGTTCTTC. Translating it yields CASSLLTGASYNEQFF.

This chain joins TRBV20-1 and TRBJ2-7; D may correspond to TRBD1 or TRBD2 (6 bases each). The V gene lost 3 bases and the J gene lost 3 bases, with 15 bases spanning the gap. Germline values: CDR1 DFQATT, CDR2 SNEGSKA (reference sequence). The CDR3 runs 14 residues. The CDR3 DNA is TGCAGTGCTAGTGGGGGGCCTTCGGACTACGAGCAGTACTTC. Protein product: CSASGGPSDYEQYF.

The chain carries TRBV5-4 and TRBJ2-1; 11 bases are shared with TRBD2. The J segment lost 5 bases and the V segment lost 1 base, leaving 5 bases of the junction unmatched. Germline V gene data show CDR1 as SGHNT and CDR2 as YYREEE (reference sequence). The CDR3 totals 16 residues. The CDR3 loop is CASSLHVAGGNNEQFF. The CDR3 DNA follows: TGTGCCAGCAGCTTGCACGTAGCGGGGGGGAACAATGAGCAGTTCTTC.

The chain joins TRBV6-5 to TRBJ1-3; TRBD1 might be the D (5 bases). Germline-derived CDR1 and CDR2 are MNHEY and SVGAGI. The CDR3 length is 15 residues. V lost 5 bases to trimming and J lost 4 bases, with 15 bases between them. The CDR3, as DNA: TGTGCCAGCAGTACGGGGGTTATGTCGGGAAACACCATATATTTT. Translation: CASSTGVMSGNTIYF.

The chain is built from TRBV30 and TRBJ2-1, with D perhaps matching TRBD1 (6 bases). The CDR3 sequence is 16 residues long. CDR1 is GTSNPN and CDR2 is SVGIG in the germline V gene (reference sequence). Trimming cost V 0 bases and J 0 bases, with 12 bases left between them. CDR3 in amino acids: CAWSVRGGSSYNEQFF. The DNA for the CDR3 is TGTGCCTGGAGTGTTCGAGGGGGAAGCTCCTACAATGAGCAGTTCTTC.

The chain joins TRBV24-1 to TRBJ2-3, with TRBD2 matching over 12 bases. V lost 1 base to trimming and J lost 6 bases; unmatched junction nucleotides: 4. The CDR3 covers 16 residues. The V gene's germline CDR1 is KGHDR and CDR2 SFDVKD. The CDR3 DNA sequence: TGTGCCACCAGTGATTTCACCGGGACTAGCGGGGATACGCAGTATTTT. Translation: CATSDFTGTSGDTQYF.